These 10 T cell receptor beta chains were sequenced from one sample in a study of response to subunit inactivated influenza vaccine. A single record per CDR3 protein comes from TCRdb applying MiXCR to the RT-PCR reads. The table records hundreds of thousands of distinct CDR3 sequences, about 7.6% of them present only once. The sequences come from PBMCs from blood, collected roughly 24 months after vaccination. These receptors were taken from a man between 50 and 70 years old who received an inactivated influenza vaccine.

This chain joins TRBV10-2 and TRBJ1-1; weak D call: TRBD1 (6 bases). This CDR3 has 14 residues. CDR1 and CDR2 from the germline V gene are WSHSY and SAAADI. V was trimmed by 4 bases and J by 1 base, leaving 10 bases between them. The CDR3 DNA reads as TGCGCCAGCAGTGCTGGGACACGGAACACTGAAGCTTTCTTT. Translation: CASSAGTRNTEAFF.

In this sample, this clonotype turned up a few times. The rearrangement joins TRBV7-6 to TRBJ2-2, with D perhaps matching TRBD2 (6 bases). CDR3 length: 15 amino acids. V was shortened by 2 bases and J by 4 bases, with 11 bases between the two germline ends. Germline CDR1 reads SGHVS; CDR2 reads FNYEAQ. In nucleotides, the CDR3 is TGTGCCAGCAGCTTATACGGGGGAAGCACCGGGGAGCTGTTTTTT. As protein: CASSLYGGSTGELFF.

This clonotype has only a few counts. The V and J genes are TRBV15 and TRBJ1-2, with D uncertain. Trimming took 0 bases from V and 4 from J, leaving 12 bases between them. Germline CDR1 is LNHNV and CDR2 is YYDKDF (reference sequence). The length of the CDR3 is 15 residues. CDR3 bases: TGTGCCACCAGCAGAGATCGATCAAGGTCCTATGGCTACACCTTC. As protein: CATSRDRSRSYGYTF.

This clonotype was counted ten times or more. The chain couples TRBV20-1 to TRBJ2-1, with TRBD2 matching over 7 bases. In germline, CDR1 is DFQATT, CDR2 SNEGSKA (reference sequence). Unmatched junction bases numbered 3, after V lost 6 bases and J lost 4 bases. The CDR3 loop spans 12 amino acids. The CDR3 DNA sequence: TGCAGTGCAAAGCGGGGATACAATGAGCAGTTCTTC. Residues: CSAKRGYNEQFF.

The chain joins TRBV3-1 to TRBJ1-3; the D gene is possibly TRBD1 (5 bases). The CDR3 length is 15 residues. The V gene lost 4 bases and the J gene lost 4 bases, with 14 bases spanning the gap. Germline lookup yields CDR1 LGHDT and CDR2 YNNKEL (reference sequence). The CDR3 nucleotides are TGTGCCAGCAGCCCTCTCGGGGGGTTCGGAAACACCATATATTTT. Its translation is CASSPLGGFGNTIYF.

This clonotype was recorded a few times. The V gene is TRBV5-1, the J gene TRBJ2-7; 7 bases fit TRBD1. The CDR3 has 15 residues. Germline trimming cut 4 bases from V and 4 bases from J; bases unmatched to any gene: 11. The V gene's germline CDR1 is SGHRS and CDR2 YFSETQ. The CDR3 DNA reads TGCGCCAGCAGCCTCGGACAGGAAAGAGGATACGAGCAGTACTTC. Its translation: CASSLGQERGYEQYF.

There are a few counts of this clonotype. The rearrangement uses TRBV6-2 or TRBV6-3 and TRBJ2-7, with TRBD1 matching 8 bases. CDR1 and CDR2 (germline): MNHEY, SVGEGT. The CDR3 covers 14 residues. The V and J ends lost 5 bases and 2 bases, in that order; junction bases with no gene match: 5. The CDR3 DNA reads as TGTGCCAGCAGTATACAGGGGGGAGCCTACGAGCAGTACTTC. It encodes CASSIQGGAYEQYF.

The table lists this clonotype with a few counts. The chain couples TRBV6-2 or TRBV6-3 to TRBJ1-5; D is uncertain. Germline V CDR1 and CDR2: MNHEY, SVGEGT. V lost 0 bases and J lost 3, with 9 bases in between. This CDR3 comprises 15 residues. The DNA for the CDR3 is TGTGCCAGCAGTTACTCGTACAGCGCCAATCAGCCCCAGCATTTT. Its protein product is CASSYSYSANQPQHF.

This clonotype was seen many times. The V gene is TRBV9, the J gene TRBJ2-3; 7 bases fit TRBD2. CDR1 and CDR2 (germline): SGDLS, YYNGEE. The CDR3 runs to 17 residues. V shed 4 bases, J shed 0 bases, and the junction held 11 bases outside the gene matches. Here the CDR3 reads CASSRGGRPASTDTQYF. The CDR3 DNA reads TGTGCCAGCAGCAGAGGCGGGAGACCCGCTAGCACAGATACGCAGTATTTT.

This clonotype was counted only a few times. The chain uses TRBV29-1 and TRBJ1-5, with TRBD1 matching over 8 bases. CDR3 size: 13 residues. V lost 5 bases to trimming and J lost 5 bases; unmatched junction nucleotides: 5. From germline, CDR1 is SQVTM and CDR2 ANQGSEA. The CDR3 DNA reads TGCAGCGTTTTGGGACAGGAAGATCAGCCCCAGCATTTT. Protein product: CSVLGQEDQPQHF.